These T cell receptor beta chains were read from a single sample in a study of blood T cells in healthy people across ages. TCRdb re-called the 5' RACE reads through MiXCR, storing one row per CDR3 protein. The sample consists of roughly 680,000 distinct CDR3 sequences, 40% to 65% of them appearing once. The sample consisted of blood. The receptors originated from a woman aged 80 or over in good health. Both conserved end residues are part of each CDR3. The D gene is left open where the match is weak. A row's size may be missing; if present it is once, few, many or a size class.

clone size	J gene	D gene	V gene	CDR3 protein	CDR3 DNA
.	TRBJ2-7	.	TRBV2	CASSGRTGPGEQYF	TGTGCCAGCAGTGGGAGAACAGGGCCAGGCGAGCAGTACTTC
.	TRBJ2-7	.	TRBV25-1	CASSESGRGREQYF	TGTGCCAGCAGTGAATCGGGCAGGGGAAGAGAGCAGTACTTC
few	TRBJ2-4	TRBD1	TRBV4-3	CASSHTTGGGKNIQYF	TGCGCCAGCAGCCACACCACAGGGGGCGGGAAAAACATTCAGTACTTC
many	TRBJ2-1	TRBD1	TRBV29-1	CSGETGAPNEQFF	TGCAGCGGGGAGACAGGGGCCCCCAATGAGCAGTTCTTC
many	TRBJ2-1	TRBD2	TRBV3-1	CASSQVLAGDNEQFF	TGTGCCAGCAGCCAAGTTCTAGCGGGAGACAATGAGCAGTTCTTC
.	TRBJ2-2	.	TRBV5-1	CASSFYGAGTGEPFF	TGCGCCAGCAGCTTTTACGGGGCGGGCACCGGGGAGCCGTTTTTT
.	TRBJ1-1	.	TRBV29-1	CSVEARLVNTEAFF	TGCAGCGTTGAAGCTCGGTTGGTGAACACTGAAGCTTTCTTT
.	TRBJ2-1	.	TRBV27	CARRQWGGGDEQFF	TGTGCCCGCCGCCAATGGGGAGGGGGCGATGAGCAGTTCTTC
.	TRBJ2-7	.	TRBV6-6	CASSYSISGYEQYF	TGTGCCAGCAGTTACTCGATATCGGGGTACGAGCAGTACTTC
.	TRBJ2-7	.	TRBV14	CASSPSGLPAYEQYF	TGTGCCAGCAGCCCGTCGGGGCTACCCGCCTACGAGCAGTACTTC
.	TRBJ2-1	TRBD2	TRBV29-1	CSVGTSGGAWDEQFF	TGCAGCGTTGGGACTAGCGGGGGGGCGTGGGATGAGCAGTTCTTC
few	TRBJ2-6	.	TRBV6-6	CASNGVSSGANVLTF	TGTGCCTCCAATGGGGTCAGCTCTGGGGCCAACGTCCTGACTTTC
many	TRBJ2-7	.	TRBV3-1	CASSLVVGRRYEQYF	TGTGCCAGCAGCCTAGTGGTGGGACGGCGATACGAGCAGTACTTC
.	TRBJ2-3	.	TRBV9	CASSVAFAATTDTQYF	TGTGCCAGCAGCGTAGCTTTTGCAGCTACCACAGATACGCAGTATTTT
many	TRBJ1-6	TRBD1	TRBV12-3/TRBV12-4	CASSRGQGSPLHF	TGTGCCAGCAGCAGAGGACAGGGGTCACCCCTCCACTTT
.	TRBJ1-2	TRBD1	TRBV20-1	CSARDPGQGGYGYTF	TGCAGTGCTAGAGACCCTGGACAGGGTGGCTATGGCTACACCTTC
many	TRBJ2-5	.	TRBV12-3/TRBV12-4	CANPRVGETQYF	TGTGCCAACCCCAGGGTGGGAGAGACCCAGTACTTC
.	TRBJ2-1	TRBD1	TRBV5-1	CASSPGTEENEQFF	TGCGCCAGCAGTCCAGGGACAGAAGAAAATGAGCAGTTCTTC
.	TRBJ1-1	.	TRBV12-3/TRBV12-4	CASKGTGSLEAFF	TGTGCCAGCAAGGGCACCGGGTCATTGGAAGCTTTCTTT
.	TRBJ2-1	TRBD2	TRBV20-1	CSARPGGYEQFF	TGCAGTGCTAGACCGGGGGGTTACGAGCAGTTCTTC
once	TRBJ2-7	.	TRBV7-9	CALSRGFQFYEQYF	TGTGCCCTGTCCCGGGGCTTTCAATTCTACGAGCAGTACTTC
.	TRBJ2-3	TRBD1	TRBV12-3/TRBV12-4	CASSHRGRRADAQYF	TGTGCCAGCAGTCACAGGGGGCGTAGAGCAGATGCGCAGTATTTT
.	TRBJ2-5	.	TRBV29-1	CSVLSTVEETQYF	TGCAGCGTTCTATCAACGGTGGAAGAGACCCAGTACTTC
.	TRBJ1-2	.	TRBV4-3	CASSQDYGPPGLYNYGYTF	TGCGCCAGCAGCCAAGATTACGGGCCGCCAGGATTATATAACTATGGCTACACCTTC
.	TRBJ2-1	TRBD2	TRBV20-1	CSAVGLAGGEQFF	TGCAGTGCTGTCGGACTAGCGGGAGGTGAGCAGTTCTTC
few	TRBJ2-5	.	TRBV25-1	CASSDPRRETQYF	TGTGCCAGCAGTGACCCGCGGCGGGAGACCCAGTACTTC
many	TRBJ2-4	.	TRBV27	CASSFSGAKNIQYF	TGTGCCAGCAGTTTTTCAGGAGCCAAAAACATTCAGTACTTC
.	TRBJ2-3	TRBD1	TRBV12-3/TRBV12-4	CASSPQGVQYF	TGCGCCAGCAGCCCTCAGGGGGTCCAGTATTTT
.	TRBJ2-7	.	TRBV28	CASSFRGAMGEQYF	TGTGCCAGCAGTTTCCGGGGAGCCATGGGCGAGCAGTACTTC
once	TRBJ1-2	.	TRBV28	CASSPRTGPYGYTF	TGTGCCAGCAGTCCTCGAACCGGACCCTATGGCTACACCTTC
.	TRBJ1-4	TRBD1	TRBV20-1	CSARADRGGTNEKLFF	TGCAGTGCTAGAGCGGACAGGGGTGGCACTAATGAAAAACTGTTTTTT
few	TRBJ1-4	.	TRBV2	CATRADGNNEKLFF	TGTGCCACCAGGGCGGACGGAAATAATGAAAAACTGTTTTTT
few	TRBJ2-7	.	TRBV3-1	CASSPEQGRYEQYF	TGTGCCAGCAGCCCCGAACAGGGAAGGTACGAGCAGTACTTC
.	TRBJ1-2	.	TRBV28	CASSPSGGRVEGGYTF	TGTGCCAGCAGTCCCTCGGGCGGGAGGGTTGAGGGTGGCTACACCTTC
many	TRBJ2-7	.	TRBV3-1	CASSQEWASAKTRNEQYF	TGTGCCAGCAGCCAAGAGTGGGCTAGCGCAAAGACAAGAAACGAGCAGTACTTC
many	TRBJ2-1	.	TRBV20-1	CSARDSGGHNEQFF	TGCAGTGCTAGGGATAGCGGTGGCCACAATGAGCAGTTCTTC
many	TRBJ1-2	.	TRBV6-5	CASSYSKSNYGYTF	TGTGCCAGCAGTTACTCGAAGAGTAACTATGGCTACACCTTC
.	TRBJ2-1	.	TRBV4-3	CASSQSLGNEQFF	TGCGCCAGCAGCCAATCTCTGGGGAATGAGCAGTTCTTC
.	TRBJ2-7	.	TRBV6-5	CACSYSRGEVYEQYF	TGTGCCTGCAGTTACTCGAGGGGTGAGGTCTACGAGCAGTACTTC
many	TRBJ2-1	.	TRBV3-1	CASSQDNHNEQFF	TGTGCCAGCAGCCAAGACAACCACAATGAGCAGTTCTTC
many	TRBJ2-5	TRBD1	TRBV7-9	CASSRGQGETQYF	TGTGCCAGCAGCCGGGGACAGGGAGAGACCCAGTACTTC
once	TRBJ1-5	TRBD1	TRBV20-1	CSARELRDSEAQPQHF	TGCAGTGCTAGAGAGCTCCGGGACAGCGAAGCGCAGCCCCAGCATTTT